A single sample gave rise to the 16 T cell receptor beta chains below, sequenced in a study of early stage breast cancer tumors. Profiled with immunoSEQ multiplex PCR; TCRdb holds only in-frame clones, not every one. In the table there are about 69,000 clones, about 85% of which are singletons. The sequencing sample was made of blood. The origin of the receptors is a person aged 40-50 years with breast cancer.

This chain links TRBV5-1 with TRBJ2-7, with 9 positions matching TRBD2. The CDR3 is 14 amino acids. In germline, CDR1 is SGHRS, CDR2 YFSETQ. Trimming removed 4 bases from V and 7 bases from J; junction bases left unmatched: 9. CDR3 DNA sequence: TGCGCCAGCAGCCCCGGGACTAGCCTCGGAGAGCAGTACTTC. The encoded protein is CASSPGTSLGEQYF. The full variable domain, with the rest looked up from reference TRBV5-1 and TRBJ2-7, is KAGVTQTPRYLIKTRGQQVTLSCSPISGHRSVSWYQQTPGQGLQFLFEYFSETQRNKGNFPGRFSGRQFSNSRSEMNVSTLELGDSALYLCASSPGTSLGEQYFGPGTRLTVT.

The genes are TRBV5-4 and TRBJ1-4; 7 nucleotides align to TRBD1. V lost 1 base, J lost 8 bases, and 5 bases stayed unmatched. The CDR3 has 14 amino acids. Germline V gives CDR1 SGHNT, CDR2 YYREEE (reference sequence). The CDR3 protein is CASSLQGGGEKLFF. The CDR3 coding sequence is TGTGCCAGCAGCTTGCAAGGGGGCGGCGAAAAACTGTTTTTT.

This chain links TRBV30 with TRBJ2-7; a weak D match, TRBD1 (5 bases). The V end lost 3 bases, the J end lost 0 bases, and 6 bases lay between the germline ends. The CDR3 extends over 12 amino acids. Germline lookup yields CDR1 GTSNPN and CDR2 SVGIG (reference sequence). CDR3 in DNA: TGTGCCTGGAGCAGGGTCTCCTACGAGCAGTACTTC. As protein: CAWSRVSYEQYF. Drawing the rest from reference TRBV30 and TRBJ2-7, the complete variable domain is SQTIHQWPATLVQPVGSPLSLECTVEGTSNPNLYWYRQAAGRGLQLLFYSVGIGQISSEVPQNLSASRPQDRQFILSSKKLLLSDSGFYLCAWSRVSYEQYFGPGTRLTVT.

The chain has TRBV28 and TRBJ1-1; D is unclear. The length of the CDR3 is 15 residues. The V and J ends lost 2 bases and 9 bases respectively, with 19 bases between them. In germline, CDR1 is MDHEN, CDR2 SYDVKM. The CDR3 loop reads CASSLGSSGKYKAFF. CDR3 nucleotides: TGTGCCAGCAGTTTAGGGTCATCGGGGAAGTACAAAGCTTTCTTT.

Worth noting for this clone: Relative to the germline gene, one junction end is altered; a read error may explain this. This chain uses TRBV10-3 with TRBJ2-7; D gene ambiguous. The CDR3 is made up of 11 amino acids. Germline lookup yields CDR1 ENHRY and CDR2 SYGVKD. DNA for the CDR3: TGTGCCATCAGTGAGGGTGACGGACCGGACTTC. Its translation: CAISEGDGPDF.

Only one count was recorded for this clone. The chain employs TRBV28 and TRBJ1-2; D is unclear. Germline assignment: CDR1 MDHEN and CDR2 SYDVKM. V lost 3 bases, J lost 2 bases, and 10 bases lay in between. This CDR3 has 14 residues. The CDR3 DNA sequence: TGTGCCAGCAGTTTTGAGGACTGGAACTATGGCTACACCTTC. Protein sequence: CASSFEDWNYGYTF.

V usage is TRBV11-2 and J usage is TRBJ2-1; D remains unclear. Deletions cut 0 bases from V and 10 bases from J, with 10 bases between. CDR1 and CDR2 (germline): SGHAT, FQNNGV. The CDR3 loop spans 13 amino acids. Here the CDR3 DNA reads TGTGCCAGCAGCTTAGAGGGATTCACGGAGCAGTTCTTC. It encodes CASSLEGFTEQFF.

This clone was picked up one time. V gene TRBV19 combines with J gene TRBJ2-7; 13 nucleotides match TRBD2. The CDR3 loop spans 14 amino acids. The trim removed 11 bases at V and 6 bases at J, leaving 10 bases unmatched. CDR1 and CDR2 from the germline V gene are LNHDA and SQIVND (reference sequence). CDR3 protein: CASSGLAGPREQYF. In DNA, the CDR3 is TGTGCCTCCTCGGGACTAGCGGGACCGCGCGAGCAGTACTTC. Full variable domain (remainder filled in from reference TRBV19 and TRBJ2-7): DGGITQSPKYLFRKEGQNVTLSCEQNLNHDAMYWYRQDPGQGLRLIYYSQIVNDFQKGDIAEGYSVSREKKESFPLTVTSAQKNPTAFYLCASSGLAGPREQYFGPGTRLTVT.

The chain carries TRBV7-9 and TRBJ2-5; D is perhaps TRBD1 (5 bases). V lost 5 bases and J 5 bases, leaving 12 bases between the germline ends. The germline gives CDR1 SEHNR, CDR2 FQNEAQ (reference sequence). The CDR3 spans 13 residues. The DNA for the CDR3 is TGTGCCAGCAGCCCAGGGCTCGTGGAGACCCAGTACTTC. As protein: CASSPGLVETQYF.

The chain links TRBV18 to TRBJ2-2, with 11 bases that match TRBD1. Trimming took 5 bases from V and 9 from J; bases not matched to a gene: 5. The length of the CDR3 is 14 residues. Germline loops: CDR1 KGHSH, CDR2 LQKENI. CDR3 protein: CASSSGQGAWELFF. DNA of the CDR3: TGTGCCAGCTCATCCGGACAGGGGGCTTGGGAGCTGTTTTTT. The variable domain in full, with the rest retrieved from reference TRBV18 and TRBJ2-2, is NAGVMQNPRHLVRRRGQEARLRCSPMKGHSHVYWYRQLPEEGLKFMVYLQKENIIDESGMPKERFSAEFPKEGPSILRIQQVVRGDSAAYFCASSSGQGAWELFFGEGSRLTVL.

The chain joins TRBV28 to TRBJ2-6; 8 bases line up with TRBD2. J gave up 0 bases and V 1 base, and 2 bases lay outside the gene matches. The CDR3 sequence is 17 residues long. Germline V gives CDR1 MDHEN, CDR2 SYDVKM. CDR3 region: CASSLSSGPSGANVLTF. DNA for the CDR3: TGTGCCAGCAGTTTATCTAGCGGGCCCTCTGGGGCCAACGTCCTGACTTTC. Full variable domain (rest looked up from reference TRBV28 and TRBJ2-6): DVKVTQSSRYLVKRTGEKVFLECVQDMDHENMFWYRQDPGLGLRLIYFSYDVKMKEKGDIPEGYSVSREKKERFSLILESASTNQTSMYLCASSLSSGPSGANVLTFGAGSRLTVL.

This clone was observed a single time. CDR3 nucleotides: TGTGCCAGCAGTTTAACTAGCGGGAGGGGTTTTTTGCCCTACAATGAGCAGTTCTTC. Protein sequence: CASSLTSGRGFLPYNEQFF. The J gene is TRBJ2-1, the V gene TRBV28, with 13 nucleotides matching TRBD2. Germline assignment: CDR1 MDHEN and CDR2 SYDVKM. The length of the CDR3 is 19 residues. Trimming removed 2 bases from V and 2 bases from J; junction bases left unmatched: 9.

This clone was seen a few times. The V and J genes are TRBV7-3 and TRBJ2-1; weak D call: TRBD2 (5 bases). Per germline, CDR1 SGHTA and CDR2 FQGTGA. V gave up 3 bases and J gave up 6 bases, with 15 bases separating them. The CDR3 loop spans 15 amino acids. The DNA of the CDR3 is TGTGCCAGCAGCTTTGACGGAGGCAAGGGCAATGAGCAGTTCTTC. The encoded protein is CASSFDGGKGNEQFF.

J is TRBJ1-1 and V is TRBV5-1; no clear D gene. The germline V and J ends were trimmed by 4 bases and 0 bases, with 16 bases remaining between them. CDR3 length: 16 amino acids. The germline V gene encodes CDR1 SGHRS and CDR2 YFSETQ. The CDR3 nucleotides read TGCGCCAGCAGCCCGGACGGACCTCGCATGAACACTGAAGCTTTCTTT. Amino acid sequence: CASSPDGPRMNTEAFF.

The CDR3 loop is CASSLSGEGEKLFF. The DNA for the CDR3 is TGTGCCAGCAGCTTGAGCGGAGAGGGGGAAAAACTGTTTTTT. V and J are TRBV5-4 and TRBJ1-4, with D tentatively TRBD1 (5 bases). The CDR3 covers 14 residues. The V end lost 1 base, the J end lost 8 bases, and 12 bases lay between the germline ends. In germline, CDR1 is SGHNT, CDR2 YYREEE (reference sequence).

The chain links TRBV4-1 to TRBJ2-7; 8 positions match TRBD2. Per the germline V gene, CDR1 is MGHRA and CDR2 is YSYEKL. V was clipped by 3 bases and J by 3 bases; unmatched bases: 4. This CDR3 has 14 amino acids. In DNA, the CDR3 is TGCGCCAGCAGCCACGGGACTAGAGACTACGAGCAGTACTTC. Residues: CASSHGTRDYEQYF.